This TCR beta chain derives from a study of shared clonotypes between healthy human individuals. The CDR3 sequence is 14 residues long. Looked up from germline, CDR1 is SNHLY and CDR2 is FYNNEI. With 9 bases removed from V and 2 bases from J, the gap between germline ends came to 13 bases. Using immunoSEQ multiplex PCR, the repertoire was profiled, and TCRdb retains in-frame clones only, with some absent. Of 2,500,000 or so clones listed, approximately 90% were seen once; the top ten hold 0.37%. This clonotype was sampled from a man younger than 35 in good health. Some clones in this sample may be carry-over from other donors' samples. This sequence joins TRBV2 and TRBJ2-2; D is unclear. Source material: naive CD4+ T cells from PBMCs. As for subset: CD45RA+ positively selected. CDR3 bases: TGTGCCAGTCTTGTCGGCGGAAACACCGGGGAGCTGTTTTTT. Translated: CASLVGGNTGELFF. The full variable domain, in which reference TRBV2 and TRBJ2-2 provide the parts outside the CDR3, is EPEVTQTPSHQVTQMGQEVILRCVPISNHLYFYWYRQILGQKVEFLVSFYNNEISEKSEIFDDQFSVERPDGSNFTLKIRSTKLEDSAMYFCASLVGGNTGELFFGEGSRLTVL.